This entry lists 14 T cell receptor beta chains sequenced from one sample in a study of blood T cells in healthy people across ages. For the second PCR, which ran for 7 to 11 cycles, a sample-barcoded 5' primer and a J-beta primer mix were used. MiXCR, run by TCRdb on the 5' RACE reads, gives a single entry per CDR3 protein. The sample lists 700,000 or so distinct CDR3 sequences, 22% occurring once. Input material: blood. These receptors were collected from a man aged 70 or older in good health.

On this clonotype: An end of the junction differs from the germline gene, which may be a read error. V is TRBV20-1 and J is TRBJ2-3; D might be TRBD2 (6 bases). CDR3 size: 15 residues. Germline V gives CDR1 DFQATT, CDR2 SNEGSKA (reference sequence). CDR3 in DNA: TGCAGTACTAGAGATATGCCTAGCGGCACAGATACGCAGTATTTT. The encoded protein is CSTRDMPSGTDTQYF.

The rearrangement joins TRBV20-1 to TRBJ2-1, with a weak D call TRBD2 (5 bases). V lost 5 bases and J lost 4, with 12 bases in between. The CDR3 is made up of 13 amino acids. The germline CDR1 and CDR2 sequences are DFQATT and SNEGSKA (reference sequence). CDR3 DNA: TGCAGTGCTGGGAACCGGGGTTACAATGAGCAGTTCTTC. Translated, it gives CSAGNRGYNEQFF.

The chain recombines TRBV29-1 with TRBJ1-1, with TRBD1 matching 7 bases. Germline V gene data show CDR1 as SQVTM and CDR2 as ANQGSEA. With V trimmed by 7 bases and J by 5 bases, 7 bases remained unmatched. This CDR3 is 12 amino acids long. In DNA form, the CDR3 reads TGCAGCGCTGGACAGGAGGTGACTGAAGCTTTCTTT. Translating gives CSAGQEVTEAFF.

The CDR3 region has the DNA TGTGCCAGCAGTCAAGATGGAGAGTTCCTAGCCAAAAACATTCAGTACTTC. Residues: CASSQDGEFLAKNIQYF. V and J are TRBV12-3 or TRBV12-4 and TRBJ2-4; D gene ambiguous. V shed 5 bases and J shed 0 bases, with 17 bases lying between them. The CDR3 is made up of 17 amino acids.

This clonotype occurred many times. V usage is TRBV11-2 and J usage is TRBJ2-3; 7 nucleotides line up with TRBD2. V shed 5 bases, J shed 0 bases, and the junction held 5 bases outside the gene matches. CDR1 and CDR2 (germline): SGHAT, FQNNGV. The CDR3 contains 15 residues. The CDR3 DNA is TGTGCCAGCAGCCTCATAGCGGGTAGCACAGATACGCAGTATTTT. This translates into CASSLIAGSTDTQYF.

This clonotype was counted a few times. This chain connects TRBV20-1 to TRBJ2-3; unclear D gene. The V gene's germline CDR1 is DFQATT and CDR2 SNEGSKA (reference sequence). This CDR3 comprises 14 residues. The ends were cut back, 1 base at V and 6 bases at J, with 14 bases in the middle. Here the CDR3 DNA reads TGCAGTGCTAGAGTTCCTAGGCCGCCGGATACGCAGTATTTT. Protein: CSARVPRPPDTQYF.

To note about this clonotype: This may be a read error: a much more frequent sequence differs by one nucleotide. The chain carries TRBV12-3 or TRBV12-4 and TRBJ2-7; D unclear. The V end lost 5 bases, the J end lost 1 base, and 3 bases lay between the germline ends. The CDR3 is 11 amino acids. The CDR3 loop reads CASSKSYEQYF. Here the CDR3 DNA reads TGTGCCAGCAGTAAGTCCTACGAGCAGTACTTC.

This clonotype occurred a few times. This chain joins TRBV19 and TRBJ1-5; the D gene is possibly TRBD1 (5 bases). The germline V and J ends were trimmed by 1 base and 6 bases, with 13 bases remaining between them. The CDR3 covers 15 residues. Germline V gives CDR1 LNHDA, CDR2 SQIVND (reference sequence). The CDR3 DNA reads TGTGCCAGTAGTATAGCGGTGGGGGGATTTCAGCCCCAGCATTTT. It yields the protein CASSIAVGGFQPQHF. Complete variable domain (other parts from reference TRBV19 and TRBJ1-5): DGGITQSPKYLFRKEGQNVTLSCEQNLNHDAMYWYRQDPGQGLRLIYYSQIVNDFQKGDIAEGYSVSREKKESFPLTVTSAQKNPTAFYLCASSIAVGGFQPQHFGDGTRLSIL.

In the case of this clonotype: This may come from a read error, since a much larger clone is one base off. The rearrangement joins TRBV7-2 to TRBJ2-3, with D possibly being TRBD2 (6 bases). The CDR3 totals 15 residues. CDR1 SGHTA and CDR2 FQGNSA come from the germline V gene. CDR3 region: CASSPRGDHTDTRYF. In DNA form, the CDR3 reads TGTGCCAGCAGCCCGCGGGGAGATCACACAGATACGCGGTATTTT.

The table lists this clonotype with a few counts. V is TRBV20-1 and J is TRBJ1-1, with D unclear. V dropped 1 base and J dropped 11 bases, with 20 bases sitting between them. There are 14 residues in the CDR3. Germline loops: CDR1 DFQATT, CDR2 SNEGSKA (reference sequence). CDR3 protein: CSARVAASVVDAFF. The CDR3 nucleotides are TGCAGTGCTAGAGTAGCTGCATCAGTTGTGGATGCTTTCTTT.

The chain links TRBV11-2 to TRBJ2-5, with 11 positions matching TRBD2. The assigned J gene may be wrong: the sequence end matches TRBJ2-7 better. CDR3 size: 17 residues. Germline CDR1 is SGHAT and CDR2 is FQNNGV. In DNA form, the CDR3 reads TGTGCCAGCAGCTTACAACTAGCGGGGGCCTCATCCTACGAGCAGTACTTC. Protein sequence: CASSLQLAGASSYEQYF.

The chain couples TRBV19 to TRBJ2-5; D is undetermined. The tail of the sequence fits TRBJ2-1 better, so the J call may be wrong. Germline loops: CDR1 LNHDA, CDR2 SQIVND (reference sequence). The CDR3 runs 14 residues. CDR3 residues: CASSIRKDVDEQFF. Written as DNA, the CDR3 is TGTGCCAGTAGTATTAGGAAAGATGTGGATGAGCAGTTCTTC.

The chain is built from TRBV27 and TRBJ2-3; 9 bases align to TRBD2. The CDR3 extends over 16 amino acids. Germline lookup yields CDR1 MNHEY and CDR2 SMNVEV (reference sequence). V lost 8 bases, J lost 4 bases, and 13 bases stayed unmatched. CDR3 nucleotides: TGTGCCAGCGGGTCGGGGCTAGCGGGAACCCCAGATACGCAGTATTTT. Translated: CASGSGLAGTPDTQYF.

The rearrangement links TRBV12-3 or TRBV12-4 to TRBJ2-2; TRBD2 is a possible D gene (6 bases). Trimming stripped 6 bases from V and 8 bases from J, with 19 bases between. The CDR3 length is 15 residues. The CDR3 spells CASRTGVGEVGELFF. In DNA form, the CDR3 reads TGTGCCAGCAGAACGGGAGTCGGGGAAGTGGGGGAGCTGTTTTTT.